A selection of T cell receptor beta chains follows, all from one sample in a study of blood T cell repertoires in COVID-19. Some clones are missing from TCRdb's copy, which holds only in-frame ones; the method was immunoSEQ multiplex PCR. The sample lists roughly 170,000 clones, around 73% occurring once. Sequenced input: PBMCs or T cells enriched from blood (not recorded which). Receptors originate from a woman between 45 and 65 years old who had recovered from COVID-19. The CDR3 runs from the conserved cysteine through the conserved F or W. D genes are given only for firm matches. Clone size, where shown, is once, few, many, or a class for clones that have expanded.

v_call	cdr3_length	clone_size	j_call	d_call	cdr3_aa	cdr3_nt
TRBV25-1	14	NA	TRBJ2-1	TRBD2	CASSRAGDGNEQFF	TGTGCCAGCAGTCGCGCGGGAGACGGTAATGAGCAGTTCTTC
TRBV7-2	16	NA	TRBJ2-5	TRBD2	CASSSTPPLAGQTQYF	TGTGCCAGCAGCTCAACACCCCCCCTAGCGGGGCAGACCCAGTACTTC
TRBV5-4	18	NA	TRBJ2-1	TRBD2	CANPPLLAGGPAYNEQFF	TGTGCCAACCCCCCCCTACTAGCGGGAGGGCCAGCCTACAATGAGCAGTTCTTC
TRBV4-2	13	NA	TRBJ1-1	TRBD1	CASSQVVGQANLF	TGTGCCAGCAGCCAAGTTGTCGGACAGGCAAATCTCTTT
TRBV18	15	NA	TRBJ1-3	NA	CASSRVWTVGNTIYF	TGTGCCAGCTCACGAGTATGGACAGTAGGAAACACCATATATTTT
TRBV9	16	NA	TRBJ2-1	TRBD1	CASSVTGTGVWNEQFF	TGTGCCAGCAGCGTGACCGGGACAGGGGTGTGGAATGAGCAGTTCTTC
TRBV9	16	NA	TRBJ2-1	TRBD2	CASSVVAGEFYNEQFF	TGTGCCAGCAGCGTAGTAGCGGGAGAGTTCTACAATGAGCAGTTCTTC
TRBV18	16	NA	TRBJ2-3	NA	CASSPQSGVGTDTQYF	TGTGCCAGCTCACCTCAGTCCGGGGTGGGCACAGATACGCAGTATTTT
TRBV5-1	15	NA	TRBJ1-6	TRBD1	CASSFGQGAGSPLHF	TGCGCCAGCAGCTTTGGACAGGGGGCAGGGTCACCCCTCCACTTT
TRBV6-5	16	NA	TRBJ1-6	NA	CASSSPPGVVNSPLHF	TGTGCCAGCAGTTCCCCCCCAGGGGTCGTTAATTCACCCCTCCACTTT
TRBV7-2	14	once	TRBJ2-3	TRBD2	CASSSTSGTDTQYF	TGTGCCAGCAGCTCGACTAGCGGGACAGATACGCAGTATTTT
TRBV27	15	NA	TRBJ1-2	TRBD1	CASSPRQGLGYGYTF	TGTGCCAGCAGTCCCCGACAGGGGTTAGGCTATGGCTACACCTTC
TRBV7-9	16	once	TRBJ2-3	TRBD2	CASSSGTSGSTDTQYF	TGTGCCAGCAGCTCCGGGACTAGCGGGAGCACAGATACGCAGTATTTT
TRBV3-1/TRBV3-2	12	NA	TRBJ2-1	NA	CASSQDSGREFF	TGTGCCAGCAGCCAGGACAGCGGTAGGGAGTTCTTC
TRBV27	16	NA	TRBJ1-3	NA	CASSTGAGAGGNTIYF	TGTGCCAGCAGTACTGGGGCGGGGGCAGGTGGAAACACCATATATTTT
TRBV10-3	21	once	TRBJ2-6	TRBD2	CAISYLRYSGRAYPGANVLTF	TGTGCCATCAGTTATCTTAGATATAGCGGGAGGGCCTACCCCGGGGCCAACGTCCTGACTTTC
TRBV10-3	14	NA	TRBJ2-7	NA	CAISGGGPVYEQYF	TGTGCCATCAGTGGTGGCGGGCCGGTCTACGAGCAGTACTTC
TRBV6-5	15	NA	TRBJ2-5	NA	CASSWQWQGNSAQYF	TGTGCCAGCAGTTGGCAATGGCAGGGTAATTCGGCCCAGTACTTC
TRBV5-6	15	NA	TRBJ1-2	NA	CASSPVVGGNGGYTF	TGTGCCAGCAGCCCAGTCGTCGGAGGGAACGGAGGCTACACCTTC
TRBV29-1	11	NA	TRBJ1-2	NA	CSVGQNYGYTF	TGCAGCGTCGGACAGAACTATGGCTACACCTTC
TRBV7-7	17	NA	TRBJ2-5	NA	CASSPRGPAGAQETQYF	TGTGCCAGCAGCCCCCGTGGGCCAGCGGGCGCCCAAGAGACCCAGTACTTC
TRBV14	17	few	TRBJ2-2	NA	CASSQGQAVGDTGELFF	TGTGCCAGCAGCCAAGGACAGGCAGTAGGGGACACCGGGGAGCTGTTTTTT
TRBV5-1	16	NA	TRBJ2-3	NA	CASSLSRDWRTDTQYF	TGCGCCAGCAGCCTGAGCCGGGACTGGCGCACAGATACGCAGTATTTT